This T cell receptor (beta chain) was profiled in a study of T cell changes during pregnancy in multiple sclerosis. V was clipped by 3 bases and J by 2 bases, with 7 bases between them. Germline V gives CDR1 GTSNPN, CDR2 SVGIG (reference sequence). This CDR3 contains 12 residues. The data were produced by immunoSEQ multiplex PCR, yet TCRdb's version contains in-frame clones alone and is incomplete. In the table there are 85,000 to 100,000 clones, roughly 90% of which are singletons. The receptor was isolated from a female donor with multiple sclerosis, enrolled in a pregnancy study. The chain links TRBV30 to TRBJ2-5; D uncertain. This specimen was peripheral blood, taken in the first trimester of pregnancy. CDR3 nucleotide sequence: TGTGCCTGGAGCGGCAGGCAAGAGACCCAGTACTTC. Its protein product is CAWSGRQETQYF.